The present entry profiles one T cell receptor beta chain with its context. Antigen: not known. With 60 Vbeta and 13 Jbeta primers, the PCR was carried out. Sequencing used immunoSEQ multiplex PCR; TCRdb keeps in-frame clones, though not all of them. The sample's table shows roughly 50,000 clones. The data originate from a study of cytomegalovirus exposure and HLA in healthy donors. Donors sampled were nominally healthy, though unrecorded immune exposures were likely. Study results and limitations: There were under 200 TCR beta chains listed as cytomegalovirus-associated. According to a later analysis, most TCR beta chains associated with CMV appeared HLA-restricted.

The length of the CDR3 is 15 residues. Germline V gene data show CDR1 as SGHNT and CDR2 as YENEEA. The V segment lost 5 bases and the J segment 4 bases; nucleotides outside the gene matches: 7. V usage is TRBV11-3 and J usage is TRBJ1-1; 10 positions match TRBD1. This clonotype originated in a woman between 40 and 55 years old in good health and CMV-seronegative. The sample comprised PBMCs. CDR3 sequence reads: CASSPGQGEGTEAFF. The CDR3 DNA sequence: TGTGCCAGCAGCCCCGGACAGGGGGAAGGCACTGAAGCTTTCTTT.